This section outlines one T cell receptor (beta chain) sequence together with its context. This entry comes from a study of read filtering for tumor transcriptome and immune sequencing. The CDR3 spans 14 residues. CDR1 is DFQATT and CDR2 is SNEGSKA in the germline V gene (reference sequence). The V and J ends lost 6 bases and 4 bases respectively, with 18 bases between them. From around 440 ng of RNA, a library with molecular barcoded alpha/delta and beta/gamma adaptors was made. TCRdb independently ran MiXCR on the reads; one entry per CDR3 protein. Of about 21,000 distinct CDR3 sequences in the sample, about 20% are singletons; the top ten hold about 25%.

This sequence joins TRBV20-1 and TRBJ2-5, with D maybe TRBD2 (5 bases). The sample taken for sequencing was a population of CD138-negative cells sorted from bone marrow. The sequence came from a donor at least 40 years old with multiple myeloma. The CDR3: CSASRGFSPETQYF. CDR3 nucleotide sequence: TGCAGTGCCAGCCGGGGTTTCTCGCCAGAGACCCAGTACTTC.